This T cell receptor beta chain was identified during a study of Ad26.COV2.S vaccination and SARS-CoV-2 variants. Study-wide context: The donor participated in the COV1001 trial, in its Ad26.COV2.S arm.

Study-level points and caveats: The placebo group had lower spike-specific TCR breadth than the vaccine recipients did.

The treatment here: around 19 received Ad26.COV2.S at low or high dose, single or two shots; five or six received placebo; per-sample allocation not given. Repertoires come from day 63 after the first vaccine or placebo injection. The donor's status was that of an adult aged 18-55 years in Boston. This table comes from immunoSEQ multiplex PCR, and its TCRdb copy is limited to in-frame clones, with some not included. The sample shows roughly 700,000 clones, roughly nine tenths of them seen only once. Note on this clone: Its antigen is currently unknown.

The clonotype originates from a person between 18 and 65 years old who received the Ad26.COV2.S COVID-19 vaccine or a placebo. The specimen comprised peripheral blood, sampled in a trial of Ad26.COV2.S vaccine versus placebo.

The DNA of the CDR3 is TGTGCCAGCTCAAACGGGACTAGCGGTCTCATAGACACAGATACGCAGTATTTT. Protein: CASSNGTSGLIDTDTQYF. This sequence joins TRBV18 and TRBJ2-3; 11 bases match TRBD2. Germline V CDR1 and CDR2: KGHSH, LQKENI. Losses at the gene ends were 5 bases for V and 2 bases for J; bases not matched to a gene: 12. This CDR3 has 18 amino acids. Filled out from reference TRBV18 and TRBJ2-3, the complete variable domain reads NAGVMQNPRHLVRRRGQEARLRCSPMKGHSHVYWYRQLPEEGLKFMVYLQKENIIDESGMPKERFSAEFPKEGPSILRIQQVVRGDSAAYFCASSNGTSGLIDTDTQYFGPGTRLTVL.